The next 13 T cell receptor beta chains were all read from a single sample in a study of a mutant IDH1 vaccine in newly diagnosed glioma (dated by TCRdb to the early 2020s). Library preparation was by the immunoSEQ multiplex PCR assay. TCRdb mirrors the immuneACCESS table, restricted to in-frame sequences. Some clones are absent from its copies; in checked studies, under half trace to an unresolved V gene, and the reason for the others is unknown. Recorded for this sample are just under 80,000 clones; 90% to 95% of them occurred a single time. The top ten clonotypes cover roughly 0.56% of the sample. The sample's time point label is to be understood as: week 5, during vaccination. Every vaccine dose consisted of 300 ug of a 20-mer mutant IDH1 peptide in Montanide, administered subcutaneously together with topical imiquimod. Their target antigens are unknown. Sequences were derived from PBMCs, sampled from a glioma patient whose treatment included an IDH1 peptide vaccine. Receptors were obtained from a woman between 45 and 65 years old with glioma.

V is TRBV10-3 and J is TRBJ1-4; D is possibly TRBD1 (6 bases). The CDR3 loop spans 13 amino acids. Looked up from germline, CDR1 is ENHRY and CDR2 is SYGVKD. V was clipped by 3 bases and J by 8 bases, with 10 bases between them. The CDR3 bases are TGTGCCATCAGTGACAGGGGTGAAGAAAAACTGTTTTTT. This codes for CAISDRGEEKLFF.

This chain joins TRBV9 and TRBJ2-2; 12 bases are a match to TRBD1. Trimming removed 4 bases from V and 4 bases from J; junction bases left unmatched: 5. The CDR3 is 16 amino acids. CDR1 and CDR2 from the germline V gene are SGDLS and YYNGEE. The DNA for the CDR3 is TGTGCCAGCAGCAGGGGACAGGGGGCCGGCACCGGGGAGCTGTTTTTT. Its protein product is CASSRGQGAGTGELFF. The full variable domain, rest sourced from reference TRBV9 and TRBJ2-2, is DSGVTQTPKHLITATGQRVTLRCSPRSGDLSVYWYQQSLDQGLQFLIQYYNGEERAKGNILERFSAQQFPDLHSELNLSSLELGDSALYFCASSRGQGAGTGELFFGEGSRLTVL.

The V gene is TRBV7-2, the J gene TRBJ2-7; the match to TRBD2 covers 7 bases. CDR1 SGHTA and CDR2 FQGNSA come from the germline V gene. J gave up 2 bases and V 2 bases, and 12 bases lay outside the gene matches. The CDR3 covers 17 residues. CDR3 sequence reads: CASSLIIRLADPYEQYF. The CDR3 region has the DNA TGTGCCAGCAGCTTAATAATCAGACTAGCTGATCCCTACGAGCAGTACTTC.

The chain recombines TRBV18 with TRBJ2-5; D not certain. The CDR3 consists of 15 residues. CDR1 KGHSH and CDR2 LQKENI come from the germline V gene. Deletions cut 4 bases from V and 3 bases from J, with 15 bases between. CDR3 protein: CASSRPGPMKETQYF. In DNA, the CDR3 is TGTGCCAGCTCACGTCCGGGCCCCATGAAAGAGACCCAGTACTTC.

This chain connects TRBV9 to TRBJ2-1, with a possible D match to TRBD2 (6 bases). V shed 2 bases and J shed 4 bases, with 13 bases lying between them. The CDR3 consists of 15 residues. The germline CDR1 and CDR2 sequences are SGDLS and YYNGEE. The CDR3 DNA follows: TGTGCCAGCAGCGTCGGGACTTCCGGTTACAATGAGCAGTTCTTC. This translates into CASSVGTSGYNEQFF.

The chain's CDR3 is CASSRQYSNQPQHF. CDR3 nucleotides: TGTGCCAGCAGTCGACAGTATAGCAATCAGCCCCAGCATTTT. The chain uses TRBV6-5 and TRBJ1-5, with a weak D call TRBD1 (5 bases). The CDR3 sequence is 14 residues long. CDR1 is MNHEY and CDR2 is SVGAGI in the germline V gene. Trimming pared 5 bases from V and 0 bases from J, leaving 8 bases between.

This sequence joins TRBV27 and TRBJ2-7; D uncertain. There are 14 residues in the CDR3. Germline loops: CDR1 MNHEY, CDR2 SMNVEV (reference sequence). Trimming removed 5 bases from V and 0 bases from J, with 11 bases in between. The CDR3 loop reads CASSPLESSYEQYF. The CDR3 nucleotides are TGTGCCAGCAGTCCACTCGAAAGCTCCTACGAGCAGTACTTC.

The DNA for the CDR3 is TGTGCCAGCAGCCTAAGACAGAGCGACGAGCAGTACTTC. This translates into CASSLRQSDEQYF. The chain combines TRBV7-6 with TRBJ2-7, with D possibly being TRBD1 (5 bases). Germline V CDR1 and CDR2: SGHVS, FNYEAQ. This CDR3 is 13 amino acids long. V was pared by 5 bases and J by 5 bases, with 13 bases between.

The V call is TRBV6-1, the J call TRBJ1-6; possible D gene TRBD1, 6 bases. The germline V gene encodes CDR1 MNHNS and CDR2 SASEGT. The CDR3 sequence is 15 residues long. Between the trimmed V and J ends, which lost 6 bases and 4 bases, there was a span of 13 bases. In nucleotides, the CDR3 is TGTGCCAGCAGCAAGGACAGCTTGTATAATTCACCCCTCCACTTT. This translates into CASSKDSLYNSPLHF.

This clone was seen once. This chain links TRBV28 with TRBJ2-5; 10 bases map to TRBD2. CDR1 and CDR2 from the germline V gene are MDHEN and SYDVKM. Trimming took 3 bases from V and 4 from J; bases not matched to a gene: 8. CDR3 size: 16 residues. The CDR3 here is CASSLFTSGVGETQYF. For the CDR3, the DNA is TGTGCCAGCAGTTTGTTCACTAGCGGGGTTGGAGAGACCCAGTACTTC.

The chain has TRBV7-9 and TRBJ1-2; a weak D match, TRBD1 (5 bases). This CDR3 has 14 amino acids. The V end lost 0 bases, the J end lost 6 bases, and 11 bases lay between the germline ends. Germline assignment: CDR1 SEHNR and CDR2 FQNEAQ (reference sequence). CDR3 amino acids: CASSLAGESNGYTF. The CDR3 bases are TGTGCCAGCAGCTTAGCAGGGGAGAGTAATGGCTACACCTTC.

In nucleotides, the CDR3 is TGTGCCAGCAGGTACAGGTATGTAGAACGCAATGAGCAGTTCTTC. Amino acids: CASRYRYVERNEQFF. The chain has TRBV5-6 and TRBJ2-1, with a tentative D call TRBD1 (5 bases). Germline assignment: CDR1 SGHDT and CDR2 YYEEEE. The V end lost 5 bases, the J end lost 6 bases, and 18 bases lay between the germline ends. The CDR3 covers 15 residues.

The rearrangement joins TRBV18 to TRBJ2-5; 9 nucleotides align to TRBD1. The CDR3 totals 15 residues. Trimming cost V 8 bases and J 5 bases; bases outside gene matches: 12. Germline V gene data show CDR1 as KGHSH and CDR2 as LQKENI. CDR3 coding DNA: TGTGCCAGCGACGGGACAGGGAAAGGGGATGAGACCCAGTACTTC. It yields the protein CASDGTGKGDETQYF.